What follows are 19 T cell receptor beta chains derived from one specimen sequenced in a study of blood T cell repertoires in COVID-19. Clones were sequenced by immunoSEQ multiplex PCR, and TCRdb holds only the in-frame ones, with some missing. The sample consists of 250,000 to 300,000 clones, approximately 90% of them appearing once. The sequencing input was PBMCs or T cells enriched from blood (not recorded which). The receptors stem from a woman between 55 and 75 years old in a cohort exposed to, infected with or recovered from COVID-19 (not recorded which).

The rearrangement uses TRBV7-9 and TRBJ1-2; D perhaps matches TRBD1 (5 bases). Trimming removed 1 base at V and 5 bases at J, with 14 bases between. Germline V lookup: CDR1 SEHNR, CDR2 FQNEAQ (reference sequence). The CDR3 has 15 residues. In DNA form, the CDR3 reads TGTGCCAGCAGCTTAGTTCCCGCAGGGCGGTATGGCTACACCTTC. Protein sequence: CASSLVPAGRYGYTF.

This chain joins TRBV27 and TRBJ2-5; the D is unclear. Per germline, CDR1 MNHEY and CDR2 SMNVEV (reference sequence). V was shortened by 2 bases and J by 2 bases, with 6 bases between the two germline ends. The CDR3 spans 13 residues. This CDR3 reads CASSLEQQETQYF. The DNA of the CDR3 is TGTGCCAGCAGTTTAGAACAGCAAGAGACCCAGTACTTC.

This chain links TRBV19 with TRBJ2-7; TRBD2 might be the D (5 bases). Germline V gene data show CDR1 as LNHDA and CDR2 as SQIVND (reference sequence). Trimming removed 5 bases from V and 1 base from J, with 9 bases in between. The CDR3 loop spans 13 amino acids. Here the CDR3 DNA reads TGTGCCAGTAGTGGAAGCGGTTCCTACGAGCAGTACTTC. Translated: CASSGSGSYEQYF.

The chain employs TRBV18 and TRBJ2-5; D possibly corresponds to TRBD2 (5 bases). The CDR3 is 13 residues long. V was cut by 4 bases and J by 5 bases, with 11 bases left in between. In germline, CDR1 is KGHSH, CDR2 LQKENI. The DNA of the CDR3 is TGTGCCAGCTCACTTACCCGAGGGGAGACCCAGTACTTC. The encoded protein is CASSLTRGETQYF.

The J gene is TRBJ1-1, the V gene TRBV7-3; D may be TRBD1 (5 bases). Deletions cut 5 bases from V and 4 bases from J, with 11 bases between. Germline CDR1 SGHTA, CDR2 FQGTGA. The CDR3 length is 13 residues. The CDR3 spells CASSHGQGTEAFF. The CDR3 region has the DNA TGTGCCAGCAGCCACGGGCAGGGCACTGAAGCTTTCTTT. Full variable domain (outside the CDR3, taken from reference TRBV7-3 and TRBJ1-1): GAGVSQTPSNKVTEKGKYVELRCDPISGHTALYWYRQSLGQGPEFLIYFQGTGAADDSGLPNDRFFAVRPEGSVSTLKIQRTERGDSAVYLCASSHGQGTEAFFGQGTRLTVV.

V usage is TRBV5-1 and J usage is TRBJ2-5; 9 nucleotides align to TRBD1. The V gene's germline CDR1 is SGHRS and CDR2 YFSETQ. The V gene end was trimmed by 1 base and the J gene end by 0 bases; junction bases not matched to a gene: 4. The CDR3 has 16 amino acids. The CDR3 DNA follows: TGCGCCAGCAGCTTGTTCCGGACAGGGGACCAAGAGACCCAGTACTTC. Protein product: CASSLFRTGDQETQYF.

The chain is built from TRBV7-2 and TRBJ1-1; TRBD1 matches 8 bases. V lost 5 bases to trimming and J lost 2 bases; unmatched junction nucleotides: 4. The CDR3 has 14 amino acids. Germline CDR1 reads SGHTA; CDR2 reads FQGNSA. The CDR3 sequence is CASSEGQANTEAFF. The DNA for the CDR3 is TGTGCCAGCAGCGAGGGACAGGCCAACACTGAAGCTTTCTTT.

Here the CDR3 reads CSVRNRGGMNTEAFF. The CDR3 region has the DNA TGCAGCGTTCGCAACAGGGGCGGCATGAACACTGAAGCTTTCTTT. The rearrangement uses TRBV29-1 and TRBJ1-1; 7 nucleotides align to TRBD1. This CDR3 region has 15 residues. The V gene's germline CDR1 is SQVTM and CDR2 ANQGSEA. J was trimmed by 0 bases and V by 5 bases; bases with no gene match: 9. Based on the CDR3 plus reference TRBV29-1 and TRBJ1-1, the full variable domain is SAVISQKPSRDICQRGTSLTIQCQVDSQVTMMFWYRQQPGQSLTLIATANQGSEATYESGFVIDKFPISRPNLTFSTLTVSNMSPEDSSIYLCSVRNRGGMNTEAFFGQGTRLTVV.

The table lists this clone with a count of one. The chain employs TRBV28 and TRBJ2-5, with TRBD1 matching 8 bases. Germline V gives CDR1 MDHEN, CDR2 SYDVKM. CDR3 size: 15 residues. The V and J ends lost 6 bases and 7 bases, in that order; junction bases with no gene match: 13. CDR3 nucleotides: TGTGCCAGCAGCACTGGACAGGGCTCCGAGGGGACCCAGTACTTC. Protein sequence: CASSTGQGSEGTQYF.

The chain combines TRBV7-9 with TRBJ2-1; unclear D gene. The V end lost 3 bases, the J end lost 3 bases, and 12 bases lay between the germline ends. This CDR3 comprises 15 residues. Germline V gives CDR1 SEHNR, CDR2 FQNEAQ (reference sequence). The CDR3 nucleotides are TGTGCCAGCAGCTTTTCTCCCCTAAACTACAATGAGCAGTTCTTC. Translated, it gives CASSFSPLNYNEQFF.

Remarks on this clone: Compared with germline, one end of the junction differs, possibly owing to a read error. For the CDR3, the DNA is TGTGCCAGCAGCCCCGGGGAACCAACTCCGGCCAGCTTC. It is translated as CASSPGEPTPASF. This chain uses TRBV7-9 with TRBJ2-7, with D possibly being TRBD2 (5 bases). The CDR3 is 13 residues long. Germline values: CDR1 SEHNR, CDR2 FQNEAQ (reference sequence).

The genes are TRBV28 and TRBJ1-5; TRBD1 matches at 7 bases. Per the germline V gene, CDR1 is MDHEN and CDR2 is SYDVKM. With 4 bases clipped from V and 1 base from J, the junction kept 7 bases outside the gene matches. The CDR3 extends over 16 amino acids. The CDR3 region is CASSSNEGQSNQPQHF. CDR3 DNA sequence: TGTGCCAGCAGTTCGAACGAGGGACAGAGCAATCAGCCCCAGCATTTT.

This clone was seen just once. V and J are TRBV7-3 and TRBJ1-2; 9 bases map to TRBD1. V gave up 5 bases and J gave up 8 bases; unmatched junction bases: 6. This CDR3 has 13 amino acids. CDR1 is SGHTA and CDR2 is FQGTGA in the germline V gene. The CDR3 DNA reads TGTGCCAGCAGCCCAAGACAGGGGGGAGGCTACACCTTC. Translated: CASSPRQGGGYTF.

The chain links TRBV7-9 to TRBJ1-2, with TRBD1 matching over 8 bases. Germline V gene lookup returns CDR1 SEHNR and CDR2 FQNEAQ (reference sequence). J lost 2 bases, V lost 1 base, and 3 bases had no gene match. CDR3 length: 15 residues. CDR3 sequence reads: CASSLEGTGNYGYTF. In DNA, the CDR3 is TGTGCCAGCAGCTTAGAAGGGACAGGCAACTATGGCTACACCTTC.

V gene TRBV19 combines with J gene TRBJ1-5; D is perhaps TRBD1 (5 bases). Germline V lookup: CDR1 LNHDA, CDR2 SQIVND (reference sequence). With 3 bases removed from V and 4 bases from J, the gap between germline ends came to 13 bases. CDR3 length: 15 amino acids. This CDR3 is CASSIARVRNQPQHF. CDR3 bases: TGTGCCAGTAGTATCGCCAGGGTAAGAAATCAGCCCCAGCATTTT. Drawing the rest from reference TRBV19 and TRBJ1-5, the complete variable domain is DGGITQSPKYLFRKEGQNVTLSCEQNLNHDAMYWYRQDPGQGLRLIYYSQIVNDFQKGDIAEGYSVSREKKESFPLTVTSAQKNPTAFYLCASSIARVRNQPQHFGDGTRLSIL.

The chain carries TRBV19 and TRBJ1-5; D gene ambiguous. V lost 7 bases, J lost 1 base, and 17 bases lay in between. The CDR3 contains 16 residues. The germline CDR1 and CDR2 sequences are LNHDA and SQIVND (reference sequence). The CDR3 region has the DNA TGTGCCAGTAAGTTCGGGGTTCCGGTAAGCAATCAGCCCCAGCATTTT. Translation: CASKFGVPVSNQPQHF.

V and J are TRBV5-1 and TRBJ1-1, with 7 nucleotides matching TRBD1. This CDR3 contains 13 residues. Germline lookup yields CDR1 SGHRS and CDR2 YFSETQ. V was clipped by 4 bases and J by 7 bases; unmatched bases: 7. CDR3 loop: CASSVTGRVEAFF. The CDR3 DNA reads as TGCGCCAGCAGCGTGACAGGGCGGGTTGAAGCTTTCTTT.

The rearrangement joins TRBV27 to TRBJ2-7; TRBD1 agrees at 7 bases. Trimming cost V 4 bases and J 1 base; bases outside gene matches: 4. From germline, CDR1 is MNHEY and CDR2 SMNVEV (reference sequence). This CDR3 comprises 14 residues. The CDR3 DNA follows: TGTGCCAGCAGTTCTCGACAGGGTTCCTACGAGCAGTACTTC. It specifies CASSSRQGSYEQYF.

J is TRBJ1-1 and V is TRBV11-2; D may be TRBD1 (5 bases). This CDR3 contains 15 residues. The germline gives CDR1 SGHAT, CDR2 FQNNGV. Trimming cost V 2 bases and J 2 bases, with 12 bases left between them. CDR3 coding DNA: TGTGCCAGCAGCTTAAGGGCAGGGATTAACACTGAAGCTTTCTTT. Its protein product is CASSLRAGINTEAFF.